Below, one T cell receptor beta chain is given with its context. The CDR3 consists of 19 residues. Losses at the gene ends were 6 bases for V and 0 bases for J; bases not matched to a gene: 12. This sample was included in a study of identical twins. TCRdb redid the calling of the 5' RACE reads with MiXCR, one entry per CDR3 protein. The sample contains about 660,000 distinct CDR3 sequences, around 8.3% of which appear only once. The data also belong to a second study, concerning yellow fever vaccine responses in identical twins.

Sequenced: PBMCs. This TCR derives from a woman younger than 35 in good health. V gene TRBV12-3 or TRBV12-4 combines with J gene TRBJ2-6, with 9 bases matching TRBD1. This CDR3 reads CASRGPGQGIPSGANVLTF. The DNA of the CDR3 is TGTGCCAGCAGGGGACCGGGACAGGGTATCCCCTCTGGGGCCAACGTCCTGACTTTC.